The entry below gives a single TCR beta chain sequence along with its context. What antigen it recognizes has not been identified. Since a much larger clone is just one base distant, this may be a read error. This is likely a read error, given that the CDR3 carries no conserved phenylalanine or tryptophan at its end. To synthesize cDNA, template-switch 5'RACE was performed with a primer carrying a 10-nucleotide random unique molecular identifier so that each TCR transcript was tagged. Every sequencing run yielded over 170 million TCR-beta sequences covering 15-18 subjects. Total RNA was extracted with the RNeasy kit. The KAPA Real-time Library Amplification kit was used to amplify TCR-beta VDJ regions with primers for the TCR constant region and the 5'RACE anchor. Sample indexes and Illumina adaptors were added in a first PCR, after which library yield was increased in a second PCR. After purification with Ampure beads, the TCR product of roughly 650 bp was size-selected on a 2% E-gel SizeSelection system. Before pooling, libraries had their quality checked on a Bioanalyzer, their concentration measured with Qubit, and their quantity determined with the Kapa Library Quantification kit. An Illumina HiSeq 2500 was used to sequence the libraries paired-end at 2 x 150 bp. To increase sequence diversity, roughly 24-31% phiX was spiked into each library pool. On the authors' methods: The quality-filtered reads were processed with the UMI-based MiGEC pipeline, whose error correction step removed more than 90% of the raw TCR sequences. IMGT germline references were used for aligning VDJ genes, and each clonotype was defined as a unique CDR3 amino acid sequence together with its V-J genes. Clonal expansion, Shannon diversity, and CDR3 relatedness (CalcPairwiseDistances, ClusterSamples) were evaluated with VDJtools, and phylogenetic trees were built with CLCbio workbench. Expanded clones were defined as having at least 8 unique UMIs, based on coefficient-of-variation modelling across technical triplicates. Clones were called with MiXCR by TCRdb after fastp trimmed the public reads at Q25, and only in-frame beta chains were retained. Every entry covers one CDR3 protein and lists the most common genes and DNA from its rows. These V and J calls rely on TCRdb rather than the paper's analysis. Here the sample has roughly 70,000 distinct CDR3 sequences; roughly 3.9% occur a single time. The ten largest account for 1% to 1.5% of the sample.

Unsorted PBMC libraries were generated from 2 million PBMCs stored in RNAlater at -80 °C until RNA extraction. Multiple sclerosis patients were enrolled in a US clinical protocol evaluating disease progression by magnetic resonance imaging. Peripheral blood was subjected to Ficoll-Hypaque density gradient centrifugation to isolate PBMCs, which were then cryopreserved in liquid nitrogen. This sample is part of a study of neurological immune-mediated disorders (dated by TCRdb to about 2019). Notes on the research overall: Of the roughly 34 multiple sclerosis patients, around 31 had relapsing-remitting MS and 3 had secondary progressive MS. Peripheral blood TCR-beta repertoires from patients with HTLV-I-associated myelopathy (HAM/TSP), patients with multiple sclerosis, and healthy controls were compared in the study using UMI-based sequencing. Of the 68 subjects in the cohort, some 14 were HAM/TSP patients, some 35 were multiple sclerosis patients, and around 20 were healthy controls. The roughly 110 TCR-beta libraries covered PBMC samples along with longitudinal samples, technical triplicates, and paired sorted CD4+ and CD8+ T-cell subsets.

Overall results and qualifications from the work: Across subjects, expanded clones never shared an identical CDR3 amino acid sequence, which suggests that the TCR-beta repertoires in every group were private. In phylogenetic analysis, the repertoires of 18 of 34 MS patients grouped into a cluster of related CDR3 sequences, which suggests a possible signature at the repertoire level. TCR clonal expansion was greatest in HAM/TSP patients and smallest in MS patients, who ranked below even healthy controls. No clinical or MRI features were associated with the MS cluster, and the authors said that larger cohorts are needed.

Counting both end residues, the CDR3 totals 13 amino acids. Only the CDR3 DNA stays, 39 bases, in frame from base 1. The germline V gene sets CDR1 to SGHRS and CDR2 to YFSETQ. Relative to germline, V is missing 3 bases and J is missing 3 bases, with 3 bases of the junction outside any gene match. The chain is encoded by TRBV5-1 joined to TRBJ2-7, with 7 bases in between that match TRBD1. Sequencing was performed on PBMCs. The clonotype was recovered from a man younger than 40 with multiple sclerosis. DNA sequence: TGCGCCAGCAGCTCCGGACAGGTCTACGAGCAGTACCTC. The resulting protein is CASSSGQVYEQYL.